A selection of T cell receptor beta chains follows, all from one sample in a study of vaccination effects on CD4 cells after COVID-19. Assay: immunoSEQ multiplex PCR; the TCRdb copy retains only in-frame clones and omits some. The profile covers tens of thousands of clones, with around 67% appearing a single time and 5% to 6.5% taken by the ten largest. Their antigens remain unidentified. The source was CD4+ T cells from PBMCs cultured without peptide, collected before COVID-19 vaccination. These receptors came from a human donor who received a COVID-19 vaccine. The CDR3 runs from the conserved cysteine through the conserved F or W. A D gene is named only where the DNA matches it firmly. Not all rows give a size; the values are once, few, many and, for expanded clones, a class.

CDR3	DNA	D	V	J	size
CASTPGAFPYNEQFF	TGTGCCAGCACCCCCGGGGCGTTTCCCTACAATGAGCAGTTCTTC	-	TRBV3-1/TRBV3-2	TRBJ2-1	-
CASSLDGGHYYEQYF	TGCGCCAGCAGCTTGGATGGGGGACATTACTACGAGCAGTACTTC	-	TRBV5-1	TRBJ2-7	-
CASSDPGSFYGYTF	TGTGCCAGCAGTGATCCGGGATCCTTCTATGGCTACACCTTC	-	TRBV2	TRBJ1-2	once
CASSDSGLTEAFF	TGTGCCAGCAGTGATTCGGGGTTGACTGAAGCTTTCTTT	-	TRBV2	TRBJ1-1	-
CASSSPGLPYEQYF	TGTGCCAGCAGCTCCCCGGGACTCCCCTACGAGCAGTACTTC	-	TRBV5-4	TRBJ2-7	-
CASSAGHSINQPQHF	TGTGCCAGCAGCGCGGGACATTCCATTAATCAGCCCCAGCATTTT	-	TRBV9	TRBJ1-5	-
CASSGSGGKSGLYNEQFF	TGTGCCAGCAGCGGGTCGGGAGGGAAATCGGGGCTATACAATGAGCAGTTCTTC	TRBD2	TRBV5-4	TRBJ2-1	-
CASSPGQTRTYEQYF	TGTGCCAGCTCACCAGGACAGACGAGAACCTACGAGCAGTACTTC	-	TRBV18	TRBJ2-7	-
CASSLVSSFTYNEQFF	TGTGCCAGCAGCTTGGTTTCTAGCTTTACCTACAATGAGCAGTTCTTC	-	TRBV5-6	TRBJ2-1	few
CASSHSRDRGRGNQPQHF	TGCGCCAGCAGCCATTCCCGGGACAGGGGGCGCGGGAATCAGCCCCAGCATTTT	TRBD1	TRBV4-1	TRBJ1-5	-
CASSLRGQGFGEQYF	TGTGCCAGCAGCTTACGGGGACAGGGGTTCGGGGAGCAGTACTTC	TRBD1	TRBV7-2	TRBJ2-7	-
CASSSRGGGAGYEQYF	TGTGCCAGCAGCTCCCGTGGCGGGGGGGCCGGGTACGAGCAGTACTTC	TRBD2	TRBV7-2	TRBJ2-7	-
CASSQEASYEQYF	TGTGCCAGCAGCCAAGAGGCCAGCTACGAGCAGTACTTC	-	TRBV4-2	TRBJ2-7	-
CASSLGQLYGYTF	TGTGCCAGCAGCTTAGGACAACTCTATGGCTACACCTTC	-	TRBV5-4	TRBJ1-2	-
CASSPEGSSLSGNTIYF	TGTGCCAGCTCACCCGAGGGGTCCTCCCTCTCTGGAAACACCATATATTTT	-	TRBV18	TRBJ1-3	-
CAGERDLSRQTQYF	TGTGCCGGAGAACGGGACTTAAGTCGACAGACCCAGTACTTC	-	TRBV6-5	TRBJ2-5	-
CSASGFRAEGVRDTDTQYF	TGCAGTGCTAGTGGTTTCCGGGCGGAGGGGGTGCGGGACACAGATACGCAGTATTTT	-	TRBV20-1	TRBJ2-3	-
CASTRRYSTDTQYF	TGTGCCAGCACCCGTCGATATAGCACAGATACGCAGTATTTT	-	TRBV5-8	TRBJ2-3	few
CASSPGTRTYEQYF	TGTGCCAGCAGTCCGGGGACACGAACCTACGAGCAGTACTTC	-	TRBV27	TRBJ2-7	-
CASTDGPRSDTQYF	TGTGCCAGTACCGACGGCCCGAGGTCAGATACGCAGTATTTT	-	TRBV19	TRBJ2-3	-
CASSIDRGGTQYF	TGTGCCAGTAGTATAGACAGGGGAGGTACCCAGTACTTC	-	TRBV19	TRBJ2-5	-
CAWERTGGNSPLHF	TGTGCCTGGGAACGAACAGGGGGAAATTCACCCCTCCACTTT	TRBD1	TRBV30	TRBJ1-6	-
CASRSPGSHSPLHF	TGCGCCAGCAGGTCTCCAGGGAGCCATTCACCCCTCCACTTT	-	TRBV5-1	TRBJ1-6	medium-sized
CASSLGLAGETQYF	TGCGCCAGCAGCCTCGGACTAGCGGGAGAGACCCAGTACTTC	TRBD2	TRBV5-1	TRBJ2-5	-
CASSPQGGTTEAFF	TGTGCCAGCAGTCCGCAGGGAGGGACTACTGAAGCTTTCTTT	-	TRBV6-5	TRBJ1-1	-
CASSPSREPAYEQYF	TGTGCCAGCAGCCCCTCCAGGGAGCCCGCCTACGAGCAGTACTTC	-	TRBV13	TRBJ2-7	-
CASGFSRTETDTQYF	TGTGCCAGCGGGTTTAGTCGGACAGAGACAGATACGCAGTATTTT	-	TRBV28	TRBJ2-3	few
CASRIRGAGNTIYF	TGTGCCAGCAGAATACGGGGGGCTGGAAACACCATATATTTT	-	TRBV7-9	TRBJ1-3	medium-sized
CAINGKQGGGYTF	TGTGCCATCAATGGGAAACAGGGGGGTGGCTACACCTTC	TRBD1	TRBV10-3	TRBJ1-2	-
CASALTGAHGYTF	TGCGCCAGCGCCTTGACAGGGGCCCATGGCTACACCTTC	TRBD1	TRBV5-1	TRBJ1-2	few
CASSPWGGDAMGKLFF	TGCGCCAGCAGCCCGTGGGGCGGGGACGCCATGGGAAAACTGTTTTTT	-	TRBV5-1	TRBJ1-4	-
CASSSRVTETQYF	TGTGCCAGCTCGAGCAGGGTAACTGAGACCCAGTACTTC	-	TRBV18	TRBJ2-5	few
CAIREEQYF	TGTGCCATCAGAGAAGAGCAGTACTTC	-	TRBV10-3	TRBJ2-7	-
CASLGTGGSPLHF	TGTGCCAGCTTAGGGACAGGGGGATCACCCCTCCACTTT	TRBD1	TRBV6-5	TRBJ1-6	-
CSVEVGTVGAGELFF	TGCAGCGTTGAAGTCGGGACAGTAGGGGCCGGGGAGCTGTTTTTT	TRBD1	TRBV29-1	TRBJ2-2	-
CASSVVGGNSPLHF	TGTGCCAGCAGCGTTGTAGGGGGGAATTCACCCCTCCACTTT	-	TRBV9	TRBJ1-6	-
CASSVKAGQKVYGYTF	TGTGCCAGCAGCGTGAAGGCGGGACAGAAAGTCTATGGCTACACCTTC	TRBD1	TRBV6-2/TRBV6-3	TRBJ1-2	-
CSGAVLGYEQFF	TGCAGCGGAGCGGTTTTGGGATATGAGCAGTTCTTC	-	TRBV29-1	TRBJ2-1	few
CTSSPYPRGLAGDLVGDTQYF	TGCACCAGCAGCCCCTACCCGAGGGGACTAGCGGGAGATTTGGTAGGGGATACGCAGTATTTT	-	TRBV1	TRBJ2-3	-
CASSLASSRGDTEAFF	TGCGCCAGCAGCTTGGCCAGCTCTAGGGGGGACACTGAAGCTTTCTTT	-	TRBV5-1	TRBJ1-1	few
CSASGVDQPQHF	TGCAGCGCTAGTGGGGTGGATCAGCCCCAGCATTTT	-	TRBV29-1	TRBJ1-5	-
CASSLTSYEQYF	TGTGCCAGCAGCCTGACCTCTTACGAGCAGTACTTC	-	TRBV7-2	TRBJ2-7	-
CASSLSGALNTEAFF	TGTGCCAGCAGCTTGTCAGGGGCCTTGAACACTGAAGCTTTCTTT	-	TRBV5-5	TRBJ1-1	-
CASSSGLANTGELFF	TGCGCCAGCAGCTCCGGACTAGCGAACACCGGGGAGCTGTTTTTT	TRBD2	TRBV5-1	TRBJ2-2	-
CASRTGAGAFF	TGTGCCAGCAGGACAGGCGCTGGAGCTTTCTTT	-	TRBV6-5	TRBJ1-1	-
CSVGQVGKAFF	TGCAGCGTTGGGCAGGTAGGGAAGGCTTTCTTT	-	TRBV29-1	TRBJ1-1	-
CASRDPRDRLYEQYF	TGTGCCAGCAGGGACCCCCGGGACAGGCTCTACGAGCAGTACTTC	TRBD1	TRBV6-5	TRBJ2-7	-
CASSVLWETSNQPQHF	TGTGCCAGCAGTGTACTGTGGGAGACGAGCAATCAGCCCCAGCATTTT	-	TRBV6-1	TRBJ1-5	few
CASSFYGRGGRNQPQHF	TGTGCCAGCAGTTTTTACGGCAGGGGAGGTAGGAATCAGCCCCAGCATTTT	-	TRBV28	TRBJ1-5	-
CASSGEGGRKNIQYF	TGTGCCAGCAGCGGCGAGGGGGGGAGGAAAAACATTCAGTACTTC	-	TRBV5-4	TRBJ2-4	-
CAWSRDSNQPQHF	TGTGCCTGGAGTAGGGATAGCAATCAGCCCCAGCATTTT	-	TRBV30	TRBJ1-5	-
CSVEEGGAETEAFF	TGCAGCGTTGAAGAGGGGGGGGCTGAGACTGAAGCTTTCTTT	-	TRBV29-1	TRBJ1-1	-
CASSPHKDRQGYGYTF	TGTGCCAGTAGCCCGCACAAAGACAGACAGGGGTATGGCTACACCTTC	TRBD1	TRBV19	TRBJ1-2	once
CASSYDRGHEQFF	TGTGCCAGCAGTTATGACAGGGGCCATGAGCAGTTCTTC	TRBD1	TRBV6-5	TRBJ2-1	-
CASSPSGRNQPQHF	TGTGCCAGCTCACCATCGGGCAGAAATCAGCCCCAGCATTTT	-	TRBV18	TRBJ1-5	few